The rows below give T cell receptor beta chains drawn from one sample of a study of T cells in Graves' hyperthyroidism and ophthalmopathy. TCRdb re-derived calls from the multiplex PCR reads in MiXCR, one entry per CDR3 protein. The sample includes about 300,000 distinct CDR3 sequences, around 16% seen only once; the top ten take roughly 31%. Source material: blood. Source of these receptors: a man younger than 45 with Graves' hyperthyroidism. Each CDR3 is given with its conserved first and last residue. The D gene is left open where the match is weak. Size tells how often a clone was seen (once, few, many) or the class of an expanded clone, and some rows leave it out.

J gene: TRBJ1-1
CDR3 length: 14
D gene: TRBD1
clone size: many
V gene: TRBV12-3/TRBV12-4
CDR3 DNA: TGTGCCAGCACCAAAACAGGGGAAATCACTGAAGCTTTCTTT
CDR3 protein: CASTKTGEITEAFF

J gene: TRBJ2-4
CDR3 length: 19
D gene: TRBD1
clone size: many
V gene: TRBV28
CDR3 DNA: TGTGCCAGCAGTTTATCCTATCTGATCAGGGGGAAGGGGAAAAACATTCAGTACTTC
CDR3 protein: CASSLSYLIRGKGKNIQYF

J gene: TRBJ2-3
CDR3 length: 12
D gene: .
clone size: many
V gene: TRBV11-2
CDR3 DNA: TGTGCCAGCAGGTCATCGGGAGCTACGCAGTATTTT
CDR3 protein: CASRSSGATQYF

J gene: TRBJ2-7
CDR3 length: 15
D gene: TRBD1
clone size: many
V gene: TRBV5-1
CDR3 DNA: TGCGCCAGCAGCGCGACCGGGACAGGGTTCGACGAGCAGTACTTC
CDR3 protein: CASSATGTGFDEQYF

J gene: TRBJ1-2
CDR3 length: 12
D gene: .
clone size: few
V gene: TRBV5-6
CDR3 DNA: TGTGCCAGCAGCGCCCTGGCCAGTAGCTACACCTTC
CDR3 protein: CASSALASSYTF

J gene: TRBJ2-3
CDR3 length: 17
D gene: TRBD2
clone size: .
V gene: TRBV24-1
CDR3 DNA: TGTGCCACCAGTGATAGCGGGAGAGGGTCTAGCACAGATACGCAGTATTTT
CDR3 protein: CATSDSGRGSSTDTQYF

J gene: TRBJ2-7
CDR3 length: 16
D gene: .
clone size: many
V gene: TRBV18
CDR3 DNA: TGTGCCAGCTCACCAAGGGATCCGAGCCTCTCCTACGAGCAGTACTTC
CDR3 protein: CASSPRDPSLSYEQYF

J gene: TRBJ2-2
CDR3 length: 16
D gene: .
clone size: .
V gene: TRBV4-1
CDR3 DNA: TGCGCCAGCAGCCAAGAAGGGGGGACGAACACCGGGGAGCTGTTTTTT
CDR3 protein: CASSQEGGTNTGELFF

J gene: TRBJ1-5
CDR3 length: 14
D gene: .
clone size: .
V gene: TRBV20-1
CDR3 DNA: TGCAGTGCTAGGGAGGGTGGAGGCAATCAGCCCCAGCATTTT
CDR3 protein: CSAREGGGNQPQHF

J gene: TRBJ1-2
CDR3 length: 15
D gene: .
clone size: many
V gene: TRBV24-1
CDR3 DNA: TGTGCCACCAGTGTATGGGGAGAGGGTAACTATGGCTACACCTTC
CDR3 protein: CATSVWGEGNYGYTF

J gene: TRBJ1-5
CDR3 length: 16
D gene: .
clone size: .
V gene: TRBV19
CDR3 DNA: TGTGCCAGTAGTATAGTTGCAGGGAGAAGACATCAGCCCCAGCATTTT
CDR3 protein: CASSIVAGRRHQPQHF

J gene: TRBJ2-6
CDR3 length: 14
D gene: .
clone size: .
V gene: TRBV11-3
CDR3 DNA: TGTGCCAGCGCTATTCGGTCCGGGGCCAACGTCCTGACTTTC
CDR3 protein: CASAIRSGANVLTF

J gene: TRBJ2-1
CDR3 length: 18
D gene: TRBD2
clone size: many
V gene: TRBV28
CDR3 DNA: TGTGCCAGCAGTAGCTTGGAAGCAGCGGGGGTAGGCTCTGGTGAGCAGTTCTTC
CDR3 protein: CASSSLEAAGVGSGEQFF

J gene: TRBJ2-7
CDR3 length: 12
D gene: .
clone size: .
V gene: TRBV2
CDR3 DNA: TGTGCCAGCAGCCCCGGCCGGGACGAGCAGTACTTC
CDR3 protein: CASSPGRDEQYF

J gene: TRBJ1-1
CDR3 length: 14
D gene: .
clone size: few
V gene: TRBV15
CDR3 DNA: TGTGCCACCAGCAGAGATATGAGCCTTGGGAGGGCTTTCTTT
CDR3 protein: CATSRDMSLGRAFF

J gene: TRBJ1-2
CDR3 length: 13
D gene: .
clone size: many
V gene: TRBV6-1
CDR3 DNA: TGTGCCAGCAGTGAGACCGGGTACTATGGCTACACCTTC
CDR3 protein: CASSETGYYGYTF

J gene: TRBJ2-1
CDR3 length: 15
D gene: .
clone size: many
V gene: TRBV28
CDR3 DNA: TGTGCCAGCAGGCGGGCTGGGATCCCCTACAATGAGCAGTTCTTC
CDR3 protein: CASRRAGIPYNEQFF

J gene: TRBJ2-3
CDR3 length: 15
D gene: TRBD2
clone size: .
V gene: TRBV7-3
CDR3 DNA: TGTGCCAGCAGCAGAGGACTAGCGGGAGGAGATACGCAGTATTTT
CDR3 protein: CASSRGLAGGDTQYF

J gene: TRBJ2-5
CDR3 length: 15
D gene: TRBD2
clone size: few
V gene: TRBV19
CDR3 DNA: TGTGCCAGTAGTCCCCTAGCGGGAGTCGGTGAGACCCAGTACTTC
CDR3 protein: CASSPLAGVGETQYF

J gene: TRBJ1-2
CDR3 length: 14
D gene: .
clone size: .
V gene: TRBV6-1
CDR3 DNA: TGTGCCAGCAGTCTCCGGCAGGGCGGCTATGGCTACACCTTC
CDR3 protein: CASSLRQGGYGYTF

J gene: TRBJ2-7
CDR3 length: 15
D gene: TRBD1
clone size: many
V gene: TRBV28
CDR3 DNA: TGTGCCAGCAGTGGCACAGGGGAGCAAACCTACGAGCAGTACTTC
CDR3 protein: CASSGTGEQTYEQYF

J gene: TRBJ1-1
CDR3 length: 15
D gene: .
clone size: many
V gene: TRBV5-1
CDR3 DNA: TGCGCCAGCAGCTTGGCCCCACCGATGAACACTGAAGCTTTCTTT
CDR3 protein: CASSLAPPMNTEAFF

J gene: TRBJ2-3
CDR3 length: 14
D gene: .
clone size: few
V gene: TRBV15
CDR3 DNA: TGTGCCACCAGCAGCTCGGGGAAAGGCGATACGCAGTATTTT
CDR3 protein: CATSSSGKGDTQYF

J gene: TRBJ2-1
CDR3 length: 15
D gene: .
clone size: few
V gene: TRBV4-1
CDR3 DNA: TGCGCCAGCAGCCAAGGCCGGGACCGGGTTCGTGAGCAGTTCTTC
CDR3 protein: CASSQGRDRVREQFF

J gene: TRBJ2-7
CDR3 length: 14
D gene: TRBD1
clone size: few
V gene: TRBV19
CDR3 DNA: TGTGCCAGGGGGGTGGGAGCAGGGGGCATCGAGCAGTACTTC
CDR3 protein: CARGVGAGGIEQYF

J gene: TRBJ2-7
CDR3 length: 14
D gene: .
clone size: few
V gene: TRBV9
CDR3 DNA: TGTGCCAGCAGCGTCTGGTTGGCCGAATACGAGCAGTACTTC
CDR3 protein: CASSVWLAEYEQYF

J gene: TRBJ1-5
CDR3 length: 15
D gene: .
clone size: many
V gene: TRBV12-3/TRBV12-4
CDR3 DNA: TGTGCCAGCATTTGGAGGCAGGAAAAAAATCAGCCCCAGCATTTT
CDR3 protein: CASIWRQEKNQPQHF

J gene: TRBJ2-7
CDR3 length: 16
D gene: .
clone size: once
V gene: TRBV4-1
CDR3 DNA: TGCGCCAGCAGTCCCCGACCACCACCTTCATCTGACGAGCAGCACTTC
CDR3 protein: CASSPRPPPSSDEQHF

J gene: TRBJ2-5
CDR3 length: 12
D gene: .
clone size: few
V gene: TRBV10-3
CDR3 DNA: TGTGCCATCAGTCAACCCCAAGAGACCCAGTACTTC
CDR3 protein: CAISQPQETQYF

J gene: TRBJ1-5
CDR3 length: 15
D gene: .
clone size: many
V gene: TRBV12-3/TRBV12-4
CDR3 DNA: TGTGCCAGCAGTTTCTTCAGTAGTAGCAATCAGCCCCAGCATTTT
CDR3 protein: CASSFFSSSNQPQHF

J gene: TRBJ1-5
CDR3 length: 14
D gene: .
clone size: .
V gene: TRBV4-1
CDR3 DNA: TGCGCCAGCAGCCGAGACAGGTTCAATCAGCCCCAGCATTTT
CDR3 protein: CASSRDRFNQPQHF

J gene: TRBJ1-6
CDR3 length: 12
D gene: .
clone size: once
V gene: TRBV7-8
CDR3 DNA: TGTGCCAGCAGCTTAAGCAGGAGACAGACCCACTTT
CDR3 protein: CASSLSRRQTHF

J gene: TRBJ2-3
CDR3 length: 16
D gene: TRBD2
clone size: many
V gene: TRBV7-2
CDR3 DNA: TGTGCCAGCAGCCCAGGACTAGCGGGAGGGGCAGATACGCAGTATTTT
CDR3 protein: CASSPGLAGGADTQYF

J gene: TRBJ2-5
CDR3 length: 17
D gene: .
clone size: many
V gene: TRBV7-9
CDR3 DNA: TGTGCCAGCAGCTTATTTGTCGGCGACCCCCGGGGAGAGACCCAGTACTTC
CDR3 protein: CASSLFVGDPRGETQYF

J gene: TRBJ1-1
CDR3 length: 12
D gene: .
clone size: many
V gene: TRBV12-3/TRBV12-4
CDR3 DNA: TGTGCCAGCACCCTGACAGATGGTGTAGCTTTCTTT
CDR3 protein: CASTLTDGVAFF

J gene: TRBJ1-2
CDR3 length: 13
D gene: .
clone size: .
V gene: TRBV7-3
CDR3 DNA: TGTGCCAGCAGCCCTACCTTACTTGATGGCTACACCTTC
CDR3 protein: CASSPTLLDGYTF

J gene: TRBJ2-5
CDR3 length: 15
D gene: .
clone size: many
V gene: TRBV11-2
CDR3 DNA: TGTGCCAGCAGCTTTGGGGCAAACTGGGAAGAGACCCAGTACTTC
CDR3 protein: CASSFGANWEETQYF

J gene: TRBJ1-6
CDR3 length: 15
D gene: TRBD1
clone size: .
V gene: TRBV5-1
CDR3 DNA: TGCGCCAGCAGCTTGGGACAGGGGGTAAATTCACCCCTCCACTTT
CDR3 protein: CASSLGQGVNSPLHF

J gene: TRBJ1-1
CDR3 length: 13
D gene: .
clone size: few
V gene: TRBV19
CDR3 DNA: TGTGCCAGTAGGGTCCAGTTCAACACTGAAGCTTTCTTT
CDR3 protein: CASRVQFNTEAFF

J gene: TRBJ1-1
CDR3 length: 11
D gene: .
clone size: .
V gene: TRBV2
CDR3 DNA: TGTGCCAGCAGGCGGACAGAAGAAGCTTTCTTT
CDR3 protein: CASRRTEEAFF

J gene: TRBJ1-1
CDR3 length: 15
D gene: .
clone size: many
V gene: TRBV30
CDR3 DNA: TGTGCCTGGACAGGGGCCCCCAATCCGAACACTGAAGCTTTCTTT
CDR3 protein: CAWTGAPNPNTEAFF

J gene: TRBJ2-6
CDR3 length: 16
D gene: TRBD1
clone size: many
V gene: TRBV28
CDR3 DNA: TGTGCCAGCAGACCCGGGACAGAGGGTGGGGCCAACGTCCTGACTTTC
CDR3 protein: CASRPGTEGGANVLTF

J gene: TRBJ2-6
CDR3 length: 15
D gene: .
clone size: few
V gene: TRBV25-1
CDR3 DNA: TGTGCCAGCAGTGAATTCGGCTCTGGGGCCAACGTCCTGACTTTC
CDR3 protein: CASSEFGSGANVLTF

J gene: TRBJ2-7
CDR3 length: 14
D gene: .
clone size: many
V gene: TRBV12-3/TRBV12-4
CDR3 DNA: TGTGCCACCAGGTGGGGGTTTGGGGGCTACGAGCAGTACTTC
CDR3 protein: CATRWGFGGYEQYF

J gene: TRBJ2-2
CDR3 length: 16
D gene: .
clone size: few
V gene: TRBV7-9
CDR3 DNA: TGTGCCAGCAGCTCCGAGCGGCGTATTAACACCGGGGAGCTGTTTTTT
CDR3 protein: CASSSERRINTGELFF

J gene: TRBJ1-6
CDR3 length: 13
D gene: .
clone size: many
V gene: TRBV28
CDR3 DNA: TGTGCCAGCAGTTTACAGCTGCATTCACCCCTCCACTTT
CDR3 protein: CASSLQLHSPLHF

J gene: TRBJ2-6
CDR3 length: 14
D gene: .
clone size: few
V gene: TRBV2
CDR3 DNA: TGTGCCAGCAGTTCTGGGTATGGGGCCAACGTCCTGACTTTC
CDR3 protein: CASSSGYGANVLTF

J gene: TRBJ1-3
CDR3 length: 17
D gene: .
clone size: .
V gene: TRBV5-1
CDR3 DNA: TGCGCCAGCAGCTTGTTTCCTGGTAGGAGCTCTGGAAACACCATATATTTT
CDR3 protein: CASSLFPGRSSGNTIYF

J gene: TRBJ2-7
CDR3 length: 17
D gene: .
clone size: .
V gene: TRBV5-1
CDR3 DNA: TGCGCCAGCAGCTTACAACCCCAGGGAGACGTTACCTACGAGCAGTACTTC
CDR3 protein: CASSLQPQGDVTYEQYF

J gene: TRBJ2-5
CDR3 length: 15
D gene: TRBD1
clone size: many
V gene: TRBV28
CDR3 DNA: TGTGCCAGCAGTCGGGACAGGAGGAGAAGAGAAACCCAGTACTTC
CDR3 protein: CASSRDRRRRETQYF

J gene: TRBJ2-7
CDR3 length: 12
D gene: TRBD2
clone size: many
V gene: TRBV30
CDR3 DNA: TGTGCCTGGACCATGGCGGGGGGGGAGCAGTACTTC
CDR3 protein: CAWTMAGGEQYF